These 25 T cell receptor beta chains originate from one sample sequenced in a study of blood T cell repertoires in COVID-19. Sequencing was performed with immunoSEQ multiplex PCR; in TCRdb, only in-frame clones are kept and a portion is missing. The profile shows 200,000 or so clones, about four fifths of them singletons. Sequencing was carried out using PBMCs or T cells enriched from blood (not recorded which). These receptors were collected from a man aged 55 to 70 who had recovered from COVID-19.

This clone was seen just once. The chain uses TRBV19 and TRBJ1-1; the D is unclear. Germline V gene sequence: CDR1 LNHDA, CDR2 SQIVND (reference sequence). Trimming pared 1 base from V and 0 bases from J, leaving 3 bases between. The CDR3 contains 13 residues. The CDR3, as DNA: TGTGCCAGTAGTATAGCTCTGAACACTGAAGCTTTCTTT. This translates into CASSIALNTEAFF.

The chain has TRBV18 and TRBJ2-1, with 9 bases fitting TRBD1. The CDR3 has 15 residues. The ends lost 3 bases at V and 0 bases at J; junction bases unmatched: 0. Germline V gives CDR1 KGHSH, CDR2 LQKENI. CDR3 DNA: TGTGCCAGCTCACCGGACAGGGGCTCCTACAATGAGCAGTTCTTC. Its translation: CASSPDRGSYNEQFF. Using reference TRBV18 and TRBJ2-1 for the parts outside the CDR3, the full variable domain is NAGVMQNPRHLVRRRGQEARLRCSPMKGHSHVYWYRQLPEEGLKFMVYLQKENIIDESGMPKERFSAEFPKEGPSILRIQQVVRGDSAAYFCASSPDRGSYNEQFFGPGTRLTVL.

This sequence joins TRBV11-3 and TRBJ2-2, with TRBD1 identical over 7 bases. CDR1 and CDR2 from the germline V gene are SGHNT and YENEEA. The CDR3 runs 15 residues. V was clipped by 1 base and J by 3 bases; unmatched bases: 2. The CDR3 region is CASSLGTGDTGELFF. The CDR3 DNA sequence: TGTGCCAGCAGCTTAGGGACAGGTGACACCGGGGAGCTGTTTTTT.

CDR3 loop: CASRTGNTIYF. CDR3 in DNA: TGTGCCAGCAGAACTGGAAACACCATATATTTT. The genes are TRBV19 and TRBJ1-3, with D unclear. The CDR3 is 11 amino acids. Trimming took 9 bases from V and 2 from J, leaving 5 bases between them. Germline assignment: CDR1 LNHDA and CDR2 SQIVND (reference sequence).

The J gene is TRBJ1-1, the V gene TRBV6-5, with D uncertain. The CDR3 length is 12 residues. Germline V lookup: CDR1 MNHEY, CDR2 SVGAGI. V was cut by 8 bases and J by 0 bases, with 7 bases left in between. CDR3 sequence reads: CASLSLNTEAFF. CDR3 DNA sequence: TGTGCCAGCCTTTCTCTGAACACTGAAGCTTTCTTT.

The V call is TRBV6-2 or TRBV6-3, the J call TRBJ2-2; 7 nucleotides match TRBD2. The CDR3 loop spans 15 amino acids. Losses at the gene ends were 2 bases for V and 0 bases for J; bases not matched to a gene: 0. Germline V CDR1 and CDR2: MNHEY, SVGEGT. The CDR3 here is CASSYGLANTGELFF. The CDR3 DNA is TGTGCCAGCAGTTACGGACTAGCGAACACCGGGGAGCTGTTTTTT.

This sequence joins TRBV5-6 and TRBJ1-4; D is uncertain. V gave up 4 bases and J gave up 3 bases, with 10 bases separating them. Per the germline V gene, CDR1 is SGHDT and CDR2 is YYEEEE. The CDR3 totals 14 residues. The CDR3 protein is CASSRMGANEKLFF. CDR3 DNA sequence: TGTGCCAGCAGCCGGATGGGAGCTAATGAAAAACTGTTTTTT.

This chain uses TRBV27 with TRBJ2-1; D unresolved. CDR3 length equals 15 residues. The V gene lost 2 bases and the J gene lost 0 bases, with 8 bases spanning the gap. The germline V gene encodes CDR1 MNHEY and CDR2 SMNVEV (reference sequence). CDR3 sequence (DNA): TGTGCCAGCAGTTTAGTGGGCAACTCCTACAATGAGCAGTTCTTC. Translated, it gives CASSLVGNSYNEQFF.

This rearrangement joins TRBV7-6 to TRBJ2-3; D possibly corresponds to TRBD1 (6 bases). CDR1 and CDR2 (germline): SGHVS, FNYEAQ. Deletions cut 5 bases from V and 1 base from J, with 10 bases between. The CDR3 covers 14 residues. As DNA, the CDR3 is TGTGCCAGCAGCATAGGACAGCGCACAGATACGCAGTATTTT. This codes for CASSIGQRTDTQYF.

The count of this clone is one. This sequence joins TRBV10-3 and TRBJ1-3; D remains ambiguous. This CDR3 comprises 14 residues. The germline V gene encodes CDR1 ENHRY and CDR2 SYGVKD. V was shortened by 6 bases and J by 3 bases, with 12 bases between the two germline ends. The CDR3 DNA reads TGTGCCATCAGCGACACGGGATTTGGAAACACCATATATTTT. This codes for CAISDTGFGNTIYF.

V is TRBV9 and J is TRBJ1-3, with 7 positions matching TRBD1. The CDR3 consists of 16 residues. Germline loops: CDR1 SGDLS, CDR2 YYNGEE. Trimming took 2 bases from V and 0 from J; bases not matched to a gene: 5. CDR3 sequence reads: CASSVEGAASGNTIYF. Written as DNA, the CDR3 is TGTGCCAGCAGCGTCGAGGGGGCAGCCTCTGGAAACACCATATATTTT.

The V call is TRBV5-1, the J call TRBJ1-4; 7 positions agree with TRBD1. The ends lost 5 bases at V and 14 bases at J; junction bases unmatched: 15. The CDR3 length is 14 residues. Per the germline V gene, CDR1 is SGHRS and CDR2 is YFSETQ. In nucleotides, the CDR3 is TGCGCCAGCAGTCCCGGGACAGAGCTCGGGTGGCTGTTTTTT. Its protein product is CASSPGTELGWLFF.

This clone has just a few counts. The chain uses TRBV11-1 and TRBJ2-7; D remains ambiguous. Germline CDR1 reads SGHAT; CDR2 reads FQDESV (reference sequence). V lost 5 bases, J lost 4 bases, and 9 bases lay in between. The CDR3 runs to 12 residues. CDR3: CASSPSRYEQYF. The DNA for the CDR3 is TGTGCCAGCAGCCCAAGCAGGTACGAGCAGTACTTC.

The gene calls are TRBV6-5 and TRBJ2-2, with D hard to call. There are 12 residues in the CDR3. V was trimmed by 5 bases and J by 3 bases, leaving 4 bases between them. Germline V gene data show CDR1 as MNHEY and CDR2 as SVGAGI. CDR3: CASSPYTGELFF. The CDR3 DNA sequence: TGTGCCAGCAGTCCTTACACCGGGGAGCTGTTTTTT.

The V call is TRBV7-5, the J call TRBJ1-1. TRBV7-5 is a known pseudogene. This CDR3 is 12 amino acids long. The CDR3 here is CARSFGLLEAFF. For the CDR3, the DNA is TGTGCCAGAAGCTTCGGTCTTCTTGAAGCTTTCTTT.

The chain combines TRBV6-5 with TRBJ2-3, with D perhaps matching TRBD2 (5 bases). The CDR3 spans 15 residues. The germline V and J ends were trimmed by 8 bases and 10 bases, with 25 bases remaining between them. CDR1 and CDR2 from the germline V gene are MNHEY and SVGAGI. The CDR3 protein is CASRPAPAEVRAQYF. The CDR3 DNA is TGTGCCAGCCGTCCGGCACCTGCAGAAGTGAGGGCGCAGTATTTT.

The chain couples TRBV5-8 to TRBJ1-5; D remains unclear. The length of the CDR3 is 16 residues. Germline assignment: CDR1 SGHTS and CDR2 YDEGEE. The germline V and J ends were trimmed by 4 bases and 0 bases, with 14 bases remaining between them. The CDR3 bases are TGTGCCAGCAGCCCCTGGACTCCCTATAGCAATCAGCCCCAGCATTTT. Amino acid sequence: CASSPWTPYSNQPQHF.

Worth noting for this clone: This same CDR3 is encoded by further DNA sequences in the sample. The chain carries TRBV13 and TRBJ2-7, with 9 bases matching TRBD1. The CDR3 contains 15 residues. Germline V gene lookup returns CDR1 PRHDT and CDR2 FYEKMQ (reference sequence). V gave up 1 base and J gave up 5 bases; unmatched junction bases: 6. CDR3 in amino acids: CASSLAPDRGHEQYF. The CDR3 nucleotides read TGTGCCAGCAGCTTAGCCCCGGACAGGGGCCACGAGCAGTACTTC.

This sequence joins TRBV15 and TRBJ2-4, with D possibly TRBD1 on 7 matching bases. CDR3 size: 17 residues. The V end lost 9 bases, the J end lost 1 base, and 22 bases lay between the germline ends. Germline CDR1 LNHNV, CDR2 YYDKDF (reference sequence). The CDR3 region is CATQAGGRAEAKNIQYF. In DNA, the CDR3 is TGTGCCACGCAGGCAGGGGGGCGGGCGGAGGCCAAAAACATTCAGTACTTC.

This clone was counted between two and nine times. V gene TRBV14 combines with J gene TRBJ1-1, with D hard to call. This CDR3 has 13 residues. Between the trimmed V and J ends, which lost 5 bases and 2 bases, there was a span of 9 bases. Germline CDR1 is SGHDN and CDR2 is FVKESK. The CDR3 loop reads CASSATKNTEAFF. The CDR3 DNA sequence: TGTGCCAGCAGCGCCACTAAAAACACTGAAGCTTTCTTT.

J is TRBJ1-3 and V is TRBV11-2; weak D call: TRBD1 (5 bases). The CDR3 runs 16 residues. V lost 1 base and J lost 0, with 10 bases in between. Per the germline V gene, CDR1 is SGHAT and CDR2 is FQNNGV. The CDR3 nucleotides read TGTGCCAGCAGCTTAGTAAGGGGCAACTCTGGAAACACCATATATTTT. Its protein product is CASSLVRGNSGNTIYF.

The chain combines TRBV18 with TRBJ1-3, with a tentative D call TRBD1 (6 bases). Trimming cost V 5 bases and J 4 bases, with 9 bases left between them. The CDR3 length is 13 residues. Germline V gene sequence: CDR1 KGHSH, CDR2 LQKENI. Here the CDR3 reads CASSSDRGNTIYF. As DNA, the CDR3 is TGTGCCAGCTCATCCGACAGGGGAAACACCATATATTTT.

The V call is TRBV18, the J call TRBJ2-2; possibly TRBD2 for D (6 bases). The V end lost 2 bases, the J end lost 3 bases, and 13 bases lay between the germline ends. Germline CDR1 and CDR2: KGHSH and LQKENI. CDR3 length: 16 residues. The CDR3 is CASSPGPGGDTGELFF. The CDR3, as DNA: TGTGCCAGCTCACCAGGGCCCGGAGGGGACACCGGGGAGCTGTTTTTT.

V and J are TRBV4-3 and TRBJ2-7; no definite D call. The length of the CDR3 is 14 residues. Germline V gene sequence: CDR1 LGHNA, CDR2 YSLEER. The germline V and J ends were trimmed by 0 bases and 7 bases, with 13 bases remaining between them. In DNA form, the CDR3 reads TGCGCCAGCAGCCAAGATCTGGGCCCGTATGAGCAGTACTTC. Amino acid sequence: CASSQDLGPYEQYF.

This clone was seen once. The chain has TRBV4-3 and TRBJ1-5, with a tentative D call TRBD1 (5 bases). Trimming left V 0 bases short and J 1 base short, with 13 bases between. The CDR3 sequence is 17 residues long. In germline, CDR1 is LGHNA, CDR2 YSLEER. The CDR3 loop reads CASSQDWGDRSNQPQHF. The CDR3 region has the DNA TGCGCCAGCAGCCAAGATTGGGGCGACAGAAGCAATCAGCCCCAGCATTTT.